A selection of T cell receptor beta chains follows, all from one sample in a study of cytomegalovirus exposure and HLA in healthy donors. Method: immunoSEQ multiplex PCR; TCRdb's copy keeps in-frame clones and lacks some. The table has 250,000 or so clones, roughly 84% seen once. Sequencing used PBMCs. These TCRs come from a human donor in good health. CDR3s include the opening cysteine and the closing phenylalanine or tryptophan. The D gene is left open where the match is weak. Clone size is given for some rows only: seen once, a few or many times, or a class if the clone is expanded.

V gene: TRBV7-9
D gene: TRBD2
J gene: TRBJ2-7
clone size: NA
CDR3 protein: CASSRVLAGVANEQYF
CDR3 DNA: TGTGCCAGCAGCCGGGTACTAGCGGGAGTCGCCAACGAGCAGTACTTC

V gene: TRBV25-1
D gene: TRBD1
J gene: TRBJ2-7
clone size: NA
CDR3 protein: CASGAPLTGSSYEQYF
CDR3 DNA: TGTGCCAGCGGAGCCCCCTTGACAGGGAGCTCCTACGAGCAGTACTTC

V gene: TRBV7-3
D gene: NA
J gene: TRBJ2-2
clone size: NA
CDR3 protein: CASSSTASAGELFF
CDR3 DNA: TGTGCCAGCAGCTCAACCGCGAGCGCCGGGGAGCTGTTTTTT

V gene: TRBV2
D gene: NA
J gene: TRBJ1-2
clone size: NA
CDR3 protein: CASVGGGGAGGYTF
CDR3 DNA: TGTGCCAGCGTGGGAGGGGGGGGCGCAGGCGGCTACACCTTC

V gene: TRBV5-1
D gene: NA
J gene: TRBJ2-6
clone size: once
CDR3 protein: CASSLRESWSGANVLTF
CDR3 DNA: TGCGCCAGCAGCTTGAGGGAGTCATGGTCTGGGGCCAACGTCCTGACTTTC

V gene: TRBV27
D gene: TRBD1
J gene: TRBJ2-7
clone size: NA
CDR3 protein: CASSFGVRGKEQYF
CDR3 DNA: TGTGCCAGCAGTTTCGGTGTCAGGGGGAAGGAGCAGTACTTC

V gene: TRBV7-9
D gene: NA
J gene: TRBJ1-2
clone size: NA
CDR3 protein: CASRIRGDYGYTF
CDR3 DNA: TGTGCCAGCAGGATCAGGGGAGACTATGGCTACACCTTC

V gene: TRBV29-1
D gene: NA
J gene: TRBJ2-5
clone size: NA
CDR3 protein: CSLRVSRETQYF
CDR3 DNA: TGCAGCCTGAGGGTTAGCCGAGAGACCCAGTACTTC

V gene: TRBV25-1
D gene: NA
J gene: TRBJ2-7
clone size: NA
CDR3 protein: CASSDIQGREQYF
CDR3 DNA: TGTGCCAGCAGTGATATACAGGGCCGCGAGCAGTACTTC

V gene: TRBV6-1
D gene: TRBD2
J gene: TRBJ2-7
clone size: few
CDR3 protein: CASSGRGSYEQYF
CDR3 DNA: TGTGCCAGCAGCGGGAGGGGTAGCTACGAGCAGTACTTC